The rows below give T cell receptor beta chains drawn from one sample of a study of shared clonotypes between healthy human individuals. Measured with immunoSEQ multiplex PCR; TCRdb has only the in-frame clones, and not every one. This sample carries approximately 250,000 clones, just over 65% of them seen once, and the ten largest clones take around 10%. The sequenced sample was memory CD4+ T cells sorted from blood. The receptors originated from a man in his thirties or forties in good health. Both conserved end residues are part of each CDR3.

j_call,v_call,cdr3_aa
TRBJ2-7,TRBV27,CASSLKGLGTYEQYF
TRBJ2-1,TRBV10-3,CAISEWTGGSYNEQFF
TRBJ2-7,TRBV18,CASSPSRVSEQYF
TRBJ2-5,TRBV6-5,CASSYSGLAEETQYF
TRBJ2-7,TRBV11-2,CASSRSTQSYEQYF
TRBJ2-1,TRBV6-5,CASSYGLAGHEQFF
TRBJ2-7,TRBV4-1,CASSLTGGLYEQYF
TRBJ1-2,TRBV7-6,CASRSENYGYTF
TRBJ2-1,TRBV11-2,CASSLRTGGYRFNEQFF
TRBJ2-1,TRBV7-8,CASRPLGAGGSYNEQFF
TRBJ2-1,TRBV2,CASSEGLTGTTGAYEQFF
TRBJ1-2,TRBV30,CAWSVPQGRRYGYTF
TRBJ2-2,TRBV7-3,CASSQGLNTGELFF
TRBJ2-1,TRBV11-2,CASSLASEYNEQFF
TRBJ1-5,TRBV19,CASGGQPQHF
TRBJ2-6,TRBV7-9,CASSLEGHRGNANVLTF
TRBJ2-1,TRBV11-3,CASSFDGPREQFF
TRBJ2-7,TRBV27,CASSFERRGLHEQYF
TRBJ2-3,TRBV7-2,CASSLSGGLDTQYF
TRBJ2-5,TRBV4-1,CASSQDQGARETQYF
TRBJ1-2,TRBV19,CASSGGYGYTF
TRBJ1-1,TRBV19,CASSIRGDRGDPEAFF
TRBJ1-5,TRBV6-1,CAAEQGAHQPQHF
TRBJ2-7,TRBV10-3,CAISEGARYEQYF
TRBJ2-3,TRBV5-4,CASSLASGVGTQYF
TRBJ1-5,TRBV5-8,CASSLTYQPQHF
TRBJ1-5,TRBV5-6,CASSSRRDLDQPQHF
TRBJ2-2,TRBV6-4,CASSDGQGDTGELFF
TRBJ1-5,TRBV19,CATAGTDNSNQPQHF
TRBJ2-5,TRBV6-1,CASSETGTSIGGTQYF
TRBJ2-1,TRBV14,CASSQDLPGAGNEQFF
TRBJ2-1,TRBV18,CASSHDRGPYNEQFF
TRBJ2-3,TRBV27,CASKGLAGDTDTQYF
TRBJ2-7,TRBV18,CASSPSSGSYEQYF
TRBJ2-7,TRBV28,CASSHRGLVTYEQYF
TRBJ1-2,TRBV5-1,CASSLLDANYGYTF
TRBJ2-5,TRBV6-5,CASRPSSNQETQYF
TRBJ2-3,TRBV5-4,CASSFTDTQYF
TRBJ1-2,TRBV7-2,CASSLIGYGYTF
TRBJ2-3,TRBV29-1,CSARTSGYTDTQYF
TRBJ1-2,TRBV7-2,CASSLSLTPAHNAYGYTF
TRBJ2-1,TRBV7-2,CASSLGGGRSGAEQFF
TRBJ1-5,TRBV18,CASSPGQTNSNQPQHF
TRBJ2-7,TRBV7-8,CASSLTSGTYEQYF
TRBJ2-1,TRBV15,CATSPPSNLPPSGPTYNEQFF
TRBJ1-5,TRBV2,CASTSGQGQPQHF
TRBJ2-7,TRBV5-1,CASRPGLAGSYEQYF
TRBJ1-3,TRBV9,CASTAQGTISGNTIYF